This T cell receptor (beta chain) stems from a study of cytomegalovirus exposure and HLA in healthy donors. Study-wide results and caveats: The study found most TCR sequences rare, yet found some public TCRs in many donors. Using the classifier, cytomegalovirus status was reportedly diagnosed with high specificity and sensitivity.

This CDR3 is 14 amino acids long. V lost 6 bases and J 1 base, leaving 12 bases between the germline ends. Germline-derived CDR1 and CDR2 are MNHEY and SVGAGI. Points on this clone: Its antigen remains unidentified.

Sequenced by immunoSEQ multiplex PCR; TCRdb stores in-frame clones only, minus some. Of about 160,000 clones in the sample, roughly 95% are singletons; the top ten hold under 0.9%. The chain carries TRBV6-5 and TRBJ2-5; D is unclear. The TCR was taken from a woman between 18 and 29 years old in good health and CMV-seronegative. Sequenced material: PBMCs. The CDR3 protein is CASRLRQAQETQYF. In nucleotides, the CDR3 is TGTGCCAGCAGACTGCGTCAGGCCCAAGAGACCCAGTACTTC.